The source of this TCR beta chain is a study of regulatory T cells in long-lasting Graves disease. In germline, CDR1 is DFQATT, CDR2 SNEGSKA (reference sequence). The ends were cut back, 4 bases at V and 1 base at J, with 15 bases in the middle. The CDR3 is made up of 15 amino acids. Noted time point: newly diagnosed GD, antithyroid drugs for less than 3 months. RNA from PBMCs was the source of the TCR library. Arm-PCR of CDR3 regions and iRepertoire HTBI primers were used to build TCR beta libraries. TCRdb itself ran the multiplex PCR reads through MiXCR, one entry per CDR3 protein. The table lists more than 450,000 distinct CDR3 sequences, around 13% of them singletons. This clonotype was counted ten times or more. This sample was also put to use in a study of T cells in Graves' hyperthyroidism and ophthalmopathy. That work contributes: Patients were excluded for uncontrolled infection, other autoimmune disease, pregnancy or lactation. TCR CDR3 regions were first amplified by RT-PCR with HTBI primers.

The sample consisted of peripheral blood mononuclear cells (PBMCs), taken at new diagnosis, from a patient treated with antithyroid drugs. The gene calls are TRBV20-1 and TRBJ2-3; D is possibly TRBD1 or TRBD2 (6 bases each). The sequence was obtained from a woman in her 30s with Graves disease. CDR3 in DNA: TGCAGTGCTAATTCGGCAGGGGAGGGCACAGATACGCAGTATTTT. Translating gives CSANSAGEGTDTQYF.